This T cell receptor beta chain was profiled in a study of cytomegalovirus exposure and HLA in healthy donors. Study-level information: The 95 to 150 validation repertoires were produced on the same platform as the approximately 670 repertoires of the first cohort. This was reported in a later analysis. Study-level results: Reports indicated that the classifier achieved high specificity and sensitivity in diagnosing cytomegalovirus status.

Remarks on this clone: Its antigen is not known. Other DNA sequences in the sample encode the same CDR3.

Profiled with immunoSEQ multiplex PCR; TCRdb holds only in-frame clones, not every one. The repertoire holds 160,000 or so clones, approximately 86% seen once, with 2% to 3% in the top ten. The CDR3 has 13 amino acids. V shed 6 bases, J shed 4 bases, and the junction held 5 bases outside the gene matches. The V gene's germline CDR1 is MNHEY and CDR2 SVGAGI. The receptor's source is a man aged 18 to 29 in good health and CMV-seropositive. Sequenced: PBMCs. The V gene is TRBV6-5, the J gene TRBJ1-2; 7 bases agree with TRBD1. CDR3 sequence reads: CASSLGQAYGYTF. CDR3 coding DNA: TGTGCCAGCAGCCTCGGACAGGCCTATGGCTACACCTTC.